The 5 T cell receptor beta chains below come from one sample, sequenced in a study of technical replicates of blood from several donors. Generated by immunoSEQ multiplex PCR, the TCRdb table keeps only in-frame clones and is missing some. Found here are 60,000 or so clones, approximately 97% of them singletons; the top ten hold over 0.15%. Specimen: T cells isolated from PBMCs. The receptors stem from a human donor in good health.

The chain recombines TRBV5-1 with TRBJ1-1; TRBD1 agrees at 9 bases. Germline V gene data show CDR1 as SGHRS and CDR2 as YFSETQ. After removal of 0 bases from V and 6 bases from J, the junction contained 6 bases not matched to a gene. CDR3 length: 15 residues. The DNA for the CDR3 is TGCGCCAGCAGCTTGGCAACGGGACAGGGAGCTGAAGCTTTCTTT. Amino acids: CASSLATGQGAEAFF.

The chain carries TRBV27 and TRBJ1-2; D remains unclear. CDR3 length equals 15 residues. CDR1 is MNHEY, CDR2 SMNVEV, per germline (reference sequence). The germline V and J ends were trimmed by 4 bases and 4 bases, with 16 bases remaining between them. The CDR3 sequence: CASSSQTLAPYGYTF. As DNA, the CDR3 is TGTGCCAGCAGTTCGCAGACTCTAGCTCCCTATGGCTACACCTTC.

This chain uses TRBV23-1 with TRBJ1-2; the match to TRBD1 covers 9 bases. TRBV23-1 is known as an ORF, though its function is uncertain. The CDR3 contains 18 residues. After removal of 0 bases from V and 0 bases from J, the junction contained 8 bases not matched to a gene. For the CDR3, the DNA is TGCGCCAGCAGTCAATCGAGGGGACAGGGTGTCGCTAACTATGGCTACACCTTC. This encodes CASSQSRGQGVANYGYTF.

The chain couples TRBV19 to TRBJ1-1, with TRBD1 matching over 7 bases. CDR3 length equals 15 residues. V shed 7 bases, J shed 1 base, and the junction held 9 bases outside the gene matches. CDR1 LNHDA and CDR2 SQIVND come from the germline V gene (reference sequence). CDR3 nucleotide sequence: TGTGCCAGTACCTCACAATACAGGGGGAACACTGAAGCTTTCTTT. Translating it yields CASTSQYRGNTEAFF.

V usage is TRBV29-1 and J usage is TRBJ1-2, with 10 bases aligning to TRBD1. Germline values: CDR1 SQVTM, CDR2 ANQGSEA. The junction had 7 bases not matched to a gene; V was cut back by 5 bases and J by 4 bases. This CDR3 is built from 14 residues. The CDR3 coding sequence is TGCAGCGTTACCGGACAGGGGGGGACCTATGGCTACACCTTC. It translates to CSVTGQGGTYGYTF.